Listed here are 20 T cell receptor beta chains from one sample, sequenced in a study of T-cell memory formation after mild COVID-19. TCRdb itself ran the 5' RACE reads through MiXCR, one entry per CDR3 protein. The table has approximately 250,000 distinct CDR3 sequences, 16% seen once. The sequenced sample consisted of PBMCs or a T cell subset sorted from them (not recorded which). The receptors were sampled from a young man who had mild COVID-19 (a few samples of this study predate the infection). Cell type and time point are not known.

This chain uses TRBV27 with TRBJ1-3; D is unclear. Looked up from germline, CDR1 is MNHEY and CDR2 is SMNVEV (reference sequence). Trimming removed 1 base at V and 4 bases at J, with 11 bases between. This CDR3 is built from 15 residues. CDR3 nucleotide sequence: TGTGCCAGCAGTTTATTCCGGTCCGAGGGAAACACCATATATTTT. This gives the protein CASSLFRSEGNTIYF.

The chain combines TRBV7-9 with TRBJ1-6; 7 nucleotides match TRBD1. V trimming: 5 bases; J trimming: 8 bases; junction bases outside the gene matches: 3. This CDR3 has 13 residues. CDR1 SEHNR and CDR2 FQNEAQ come from the germline V gene (reference sequence). The CDR3 spells CASSATGYSPLHF. The CDR3 DNA reads TGTGCCAGCAGCGCGACAGGGTATTCACCCCTCCACTTT.

The chain carries TRBV5-1 and TRBJ2-4; D possibly uses TRBD1 or TRBD2 (5 bases each). This CDR3 is built from 15 residues. The germline V gene has CDR1 SGHRS and CDR2 YFSETQ. V lost 2 bases and J 0 bases, leaving 9 bases between the germline ends. The CDR3 DNA reads TGCGCCAGCAGCTTACAGAGGGGAGCCAAAAACATTCAGTACTTC. It codes for CASSLQRGAKNIQYF. The full variable domain, completed using reference TRBV5-1 and TRBJ2-4, is KAGVTQTPRYLIKTRGQQVTLSCSPISGHRSVSWYQQTPGQGLQFLFEYFSETQRNKGNFPGRFSGRQFSNSRSEMNVSTLELGDSALYLCASSLQRGAKNIQYFGAGTRLSVL.

This clonotype was recorded a few times. This chain links TRBV28 with TRBJ1-1; tentative D call: TRBD1 (5 bases). The CDR3 is 15 amino acids. Germline assignment: CDR1 MDHEN and CDR2 SYDVKM. Trimming shortened V by 6 bases and J by 1 base, and 15 bases separated the two germline ends. Here the CDR3 DNA reads TGTGCCAGCAGCCAAACGGGACCGCCGAACACTGAAGCTTTCTTT. Amino acid sequence: CASSQTGPPNTEAFF.

There are a few counts of this clonotype. The chain uses TRBV28 and TRBJ2-3; maybe TRBD1 (6 bases). Trimming shortened V by 2 bases and J by 11 bases, and 14 bases separated the two germline ends. The germline V gene has CDR1 MDHEN and CDR2 SYDVKM. This CDR3 region has 13 residues. CDR3 protein: CASSLLDRKGQYF. CDR3 DNA sequence: TGTGCCAGCAGTTTACTTGACAGGAAAGGGCAGTATTTT.

This chain uses TRBV10-3 with TRBJ2-3; D is uncertain. The germline CDR1 and CDR2 sequences are ENHRY and SYGVKD. Trimming cost V 1 base and J 4 bases, with 6 bases left between them. The CDR3 runs 13 residues. This CDR3 is CAISEFPADTQYF. For the CDR3, the DNA is TGTGCCATCAGTGAGTTCCCCGCAGATACGCAGTATTTT.

The sample holds a few counts of this clonotype. This rearrangement joins TRBV4-3 to TRBJ2-7; D uncertain. From germline, CDR1 is LGHNA and CDR2 YSLEER. Trimming left V 0 bases short and J 5 bases short, with 5 bases between. This CDR3 comprises 12 residues. This CDR3 reads CASSQDPDEQYF. In nucleotides, the CDR3 is TGCGCCAGCAGCCAAGATCCCGACGAGCAGTACTTC.

The chain employs TRBV12-5 and TRBJ1-2; possibly TRBD1 for D (6 bases). The CDR3 has 20 residues. Trimming removed 0 bases from V and 3 bases from J, with 26 bases in between. CDR1 is LGHNT and CDR2 is FRNRAP in the germline V gene. CDR3 sequence (DNA): TGTGCTAGTGGTTTGGTGATCGGCAGGGGACCGCCCGTCCTAGACTATGGCTACACCTTC. It codes for CASGLVIGRGPPVLDYGYTF.

The rearrangement uses TRBV5-1 and TRBJ2-1; 7 bases align to TRBD1. V shed 4 bases, J shed 6 bases, and the junction held 7 bases outside the gene matches. Germline CDR1 is SGHRS and CDR2 is YFSETQ. The CDR3 length is 14 residues. The CDR3 is CASSRGTEPNEQFF. The CDR3 DNA reads as TGCGCCAGCAGCCGTGGGACAGAACCCAATGAGCAGTTCTTC.

Here the CDR3 reads CASSLGTGEIYNEQFF. CDR3 DNA sequence: TGTGCCAGCAGTCTCGGGACAGGGGAAATCTACAATGAGCAGTTCTTC. This chain links TRBV12-3 or TRBV12-4 with TRBJ2-1, with 10 positions matching TRBD1. This CDR3 region has 16 residues. Unmatched junction bases numbered 7, after V lost 5 bases and J lost 3 bases.

The chain is built from TRBV7-8 and TRBJ1-5; D gene unclear. Germline V gene sequence: CDR1 SGHVS, CDR2 FQNEAQ. The CDR3 is 16 amino acids. V lost 3 bases to trimming and J lost 0 bases, with 12 bases between them. CDR3 nucleotide sequence: TGTGCCAGCAGCTTCCGGCGCGTGGATAGCAATCAGCCCCAGCATTTT. Translating it yields CASSFRRVDSNQPQHF.

This clonotype was recorded many times. This rearrangement joins TRBV6-5 to TRBJ2-4, with TRBD1 matching over 9 bases. The V gene's germline CDR1 is MNHEY and CDR2 SVGAGI. This CDR3 has 12 amino acids. J gave up 10 bases and V 10 bases, and 8 bases lay outside the gene matches. CDR3 residues: CAIADRGGIQYF. The CDR3, as DNA: TGTGCCATCGCGGACAGGGGAGGGATTCAGTACTTC.

This clonotype has ten or more counts. This chain links TRBV29-1 with TRBJ1-1; D is unclear. This CDR3 region has 11 residues. V lost 4 bases, J lost 11 bases, and 14 bases lay in between. CDR1 and CDR2 (germline): SQVTM, ANQGSEA. The CDR3: CSVVVLGRAFF. CDR3 nucleotide sequence: TGCAGCGTTGTCGTACTCGGACGGGCTTTCTTT. Together with reference TRBV29-1 and TRBJ1-1, the CDR3 gives the full variable domain: SAVISQKPSRDICQRGTSLTIQCQVDSQVTMMFWYRQQPGQSLTLIATANQGSEATYESGFVIDKFPISRPNLTFSTLTVSNMSPEDSSIYLCSVVVLGRAFFGQGTRLTVV.

The chain joins TRBV3-1 to TRBJ2-1, with D unclear. CDR3 length: 14 amino acids. Germline loops: CDR1 LGHDT, CDR2 YNNKEL (reference sequence). V dropped 3 bases and J dropped 5 bases, with 11 bases sitting between them. The CDR3 sequence is CASSQSWPDNEQFF. In DNA, the CDR3 is TGTGCCAGCAGCCAGTCGTGGCCAGACAATGAGCAGTTCTTC.

The J gene is TRBJ2-7, the V gene TRBV4-1; D may match TRBD1 or TRBD2 (5 bases each). This CDR3 contains 13 residues. The germline V and J ends were trimmed by 3 bases and 3 bases, with 9 bases remaining between them. In germline, CDR1 is MGHRA, CDR2 YSYEKL. The CDR3 region is CASSQWGNYEQYF. The CDR3 nucleotides are TGCGCCAGCAGCCAGTGGGGGAACTACGAGCAGTACTTC.

The V call is TRBV10-3, the J call TRBJ2-7, with 10 bases identical to TRBD1. This CDR3 region has 14 residues. V was clipped by 6 bases and J by 0 bases; unmatched bases: 2. Looked up from germline, CDR1 is ENHRY and CDR2 is SYGVKD. The CDR3 DNA reads as TGTGCCATCAGGAGGACAGGGGGCTCCTACGAGCAGTACTTC. As protein: CAIRRTGGSYEQYF.

This clonotype was recorded a few times. CDR3 region: CASGGTSGHNEQFF. The DNA of the CDR3 is TGCGCCAGCGGCGGGACTAGCGGCCACAATGAGCAGTTCTTC. The chain employs TRBV5-1 and TRBJ2-1, with 11 bases fitting TRBD2. Trimming at V came to 7 bases and at J to 5 bases, leaving 5 bases not matched to a gene. Germline V lookup: CDR1 SGHRS, CDR2 YFSETQ. CDR3 length: 14 amino acids.

V is TRBV5-1 and J is TRBJ2-7; 10 positions match TRBD1. The CDR3 loop spans 13 amino acids. Losses at the gene ends were 5 bases for V and 11 bases for J; bases not matched to a gene: 10. Looked up from germline, CDR1 is SGHRS and CDR2 is YFSETQ. CDR3 residues: CASSPDRGLHEYV. CDR3 in DNA: TGCGCCAGCAGTCCTGACAGGGGGCTTCATGAGTACGTC.

This clonotype was detected ten times or more. The chain employs TRBV4-3 and TRBJ2-5, with 9 bases aligning to TRBD2. This CDR3 has 16 residues. V dropped 3 bases and J dropped 5; count of bases not matched to a gene: 10. Per the germline V gene, CDR1 is LGHNA and CDR2 is YSLEER. The CDR3, as DNA: TGCGCCAGCAGCCAGCTTCCTCCTAGCGGGGTCGAGACCCAGTACTTC. This sequence encodes CASSQLPPSGVETQYF.

The chain uses TRBV18 and TRBJ2-5; perhaps TRBD1 as D (5 bases). Germline CDR1 reads KGHSH; CDR2 reads LQKENI. The CDR3 runs 14 residues. The germline V and J ends were trimmed by 3 bases and 2 bases, with 10 bases remaining between them. DNA of the CDR3: TGTGCCAGCTCACCCCAGGGTCTTCAAGAGACCCAGTACTTC. It specifies CASSPQGLQETQYF.